This T cell receptor beta chain was obtained from a study of blood T cell repertoires in COVID-19. Participants were aged about 18 to 100 years from about 25 US areas. Donors of Cohort 3 who recovered were those that had two negative PCRs, clearance, or symptom resolution. In the authors' workflow: Nucleated cell counts were estimated from reference gene primer amplification. Produced via immunoSEQ multiplex PCR; TCRdb's table is partial and in-frame only. The V and J calls and clone size come from that table; D and trimming were worked out from the DNA. The sample holds 200,000 to 300,000 clones, 85% to 90% seen once. The receptor was isolated from a man aged 40-49 years who had recovered from COVID-19. What was sequenced was PBMCs or T cells enriched from blood (not recorded which).

CDR3 amino acids: CASRPTGVNEKLFF. The CDR3 DNA reads TGTGCCAGCAGACCCACAGGGGTTAATGAAAAACTGTTTTTT. The rearrangement links TRBV7-2 to TRBJ1-4, with 7 bases that match TRBD1. This CDR3 contains 14 residues. The trim removed 6 bases at V and 4 bases at J, leaving 5 bases unmatched. Germline assignment: CDR1 SGHTA and CDR2 FQGNSA.